This T cell receptor (beta chain) was found in a study of blood T cell repertoires in COVID-19. Looking at the study overall: Samples representing acute and convalescent COVID-19 were sourced from the United States, Italy and Spain. PBMCs, B-cell-depleted T cells, or T cells provided the cDNA or gDNA that made up the material.

Deletions cut 0 bases from V and 7 bases from J, with 14 bases between. Germline V CDR1 and CDR2: SGHNT, YYREEE (reference sequence). The CDR3 extends over 16 amino acids. Study processing details: Quantification of nucleated cells was approximated via reference gene primer amplification. Clones were sequenced by immunoSEQ multiplex PCR, and TCRdb holds only the in-frame ones, with some missing. That table gives V, J and clone size, and the DNA gave D and trimming. Of under 95,000 clones in the sample, approximately 86% were seen once. The sequenced material came from peripheral blood. V gene TRBV5-4 combines with J gene TRBJ1-6; TRBD1 might be the D (5 bases). The sequence derives from an elderly woman with acute or convalescent COVID-19. The CDR3 is CASSLGGGTFNSPLHF. CDR3 sequence (DNA): TGTGCCAGCAGCTTGGGGGGAGGGACCTTCAATTCACCCCTCCACTTT.